This T cell receptor (beta chain) was profiled in a study of control samples from healthy donors and cancer patients (dated by TCRdb to the early 2020s). CDR1 SEHNR and CDR2 FQNEAQ were looked up in the germline V gene (reference sequence). Inclusive of the bounding cysteine and phenylalanine, the CDR3 is 14 residues long. The read is trimmed to its CDR3 DNA, 42 bases read in frame from base 1. Libraries came from the immunoSEQ multiplex PCR assay. As stored in TCRdb, this immuneACCESS dataset retains in-frame rearrangements with V and J assigned. A fraction of the clones does not appear; measured against another copy, unresolved V genes explain less than half of the discrepancy, and the remainder lacks a known reason. A total of approximately 40,000 clones appear in this sample, more than 85% of them only once. The ten biggest clones cover roughly 4% of the sample. With respect to this clone: What antigen it recognizes has not been identified. Germline and junction disagree at one end, which may indicate a read error. The same CDR3 is also encoded by other DNA sequences in this sample.

The chain is made from TRBV7-9 and TRBJ1-1, with the D segment identity uncertain. The receptor comes from a woman in her forties or fifties in good health. The sample was blood. The nucleotide sequence reads TGTGCCAGCAGCTTAGCCGTGATGAACACTGAAGCTTTCTTC. This is translated as CASSLAVMNTEAFF.